The rows below give T cell receptor beta chains drawn from one sample of a study of T cell repertoires in cytomegalovirus infection. TCRdb independently ran MiXCR on the reads; one entry per CDR3 protein. The data show about 250,000 distinct CDR3 sequences, about 7% seen once. The specimen sequenced was PBMCs. Receptor source: a human donor in good health (CMV status not recorded). Some clones in this sample may be carry-over from other donors' samples. Each CDR3 is given with its conserved first and last residue. Fields, in order: D gene, clone size, J gene, V gene, CDR3 protein, CDR3 DNA. D genes are given only for firm matches. Clone size, where shown, is once, few, many, or a class for clones that have expanded.

TRBD1 | many | TRBJ1-2 | TRBV5-4 | CASSLGRDRGGYTF | TGTGCCAGCAGCTTGGGACGGGACAGGGGAGGCTACACCTTC
TRBD2 | many | TRBJ2-3 | TRBV7-2 | CASIKLAGADTQYF | TGTGCCAGCATTAAACTAGCGGGGGCAGATACGCAGTATTTT
NA | many | TRBJ1-1 | TRBV7-2 | CASSLYQADTEAFF | TGTGCCAGCAGCTTATACCAGGCCGACACTGAAGCTTTCTTT
TRBD1 | many | TRBJ1-4 | TRBV20-1 | CSASEGQGGAELFF | TGCAGTGCCTCGGAGGGGCAGGGGGGTGCGGAACTGTTTTTT
NA | many | TRBJ1-2 | TRBV6-1 | CASSSPTFNYGYTF | TGTGCCAGCAGTTCCCCGACATTTAACTATGGCTACACCTTC
TRBD1 | few | TRBJ2-5 | TRBV7-2 | CASSISWDRGGETQYF | TGTGCCAGCAGCATTAGTTGGGACAGGGGGGGAGAGACCCAGTACTTC
NA | many | TRBJ2-1 | TRBV20-1 | CALRSGSAKDGEQFF | TGCGCCCTCCGGAGCGGATCAGCGAAAGACGGTGAGCAGTTCTTC
TRBD2 | few | TRBJ2-1 | TRBV20-1 | CSASKRGVIDEQFF | TGCAGTGCTAGTAAGCGGGGGGTTATTGATGAGCAGTTCTTC
NA | many | TRBJ2-3 | TRBV29-1 | CSVEVGVGTDTQYF | TGCAGCGTTGAAGTGGGGGTAGGCACAGATACGCAGTATTTT
NA | many | TRBJ2-7 | TRBV20-1 | CSASLVFHEQYF | TGCAGTGCTAGTTTAGTCTTCCACGAGCAGTACTTC
TRBD1 | NA | TRBJ1-1 | TRBV25-1 | CASSEVELGGAFF | TGTGCCAGCAGTGAAGTGGAACTAGGGGGCGCTTTCTTT
NA | NA | TRBJ1-3 | TRBV9 | CASSASTGNTIYF | TGTGCCAGCAGCGCATCAACTGGAAACACCATATATTTT
TRBD2 | many | TRBJ2-3 | TRBV5-5 | CASSPTGTSAPDTQYF | TGTGCCAGCAGCCCCACCGGGACTAGCGCCCCAGATACGCAGTATTTT
TRBD1 | many | TRBJ1-2 | TRBV11-2 | CASSFGTADIYGYTF | TGTGCCAGCAGCTTTGGGACAGCCGATATCTATGGCTACACCTTC
NA | many | TRBJ2-5 | TRBV7-2 | CASSLVRETQYF | TGTGCCAGCAGCTTAGTGAGAGAGACCCAGTACTTC
TRBD1 | NA | TRBJ1-5 | TRBV20-1 | CSAAGQVTQPQHF | TGCAGTGCGGCCGGACAGGTTACCCAGCCCCAGCATTTT
TRBD2 | NA | TRBJ2-1 | TRBV29-1 | CSVEESGGAYNEQFF | TGCAGCGTTGAAGAGAGCGGGGGGGCATACAATGAGCAGTTCTTC
NA | many | TRBJ2-7 | TRBV7-8 | CASSFGAGAYEQYF | TGTGCCAGCAGCTTTGGTGCAGGGGCCTACGAGCAGTACTTC
NA | many | TRBJ1-3 | TRBV4-2 | CASSQDLEVSGNTIYF | TGTGCCAGCAGCCAAGATCTGGAAGTCTCTGGAAACACCATATATTTT
TRBD1 | many | TRBJ1-1 | TRBV7-2 | CASSLWPQTGGNTEAFF | TGTGCCAGCAGCTTATGGCCCCAGACAGGGGGTAACACTGAAGCTTTCTTT
NA | many | TRBJ2-2 | TRBV29-1 | CSASTAGQLFTGELFF | TGCAGCGCCTCGACGGCAGGCCAACTTTTTACCGGGGAGCTGTTTTTT
NA | many | TRBJ2-2 | TRBV11-2 | CASSLGQLSHGELFF | TGTGCCAGCAGCTTGGGGCAGTTGTCCCACGGGGAGCTGTTTTTT
NA | many | TRBJ1-4 | TRBV7-2 | CASSLGRVYNEKLFF | TGTGCCAGCAGCTTAGGGCGAGTTTACAATGAAAAACTGTTTTTT
TRBD1 | many | TRBJ1-4 | TRBV14 | CASSPRWDSENEKLFF | TGTGCCAGCAGCCCGAGGTGGGACAGCGAGAATGAAAAACTGTTTTTT
NA | many | TRBJ1-1 | TRBV7-2 | CASSRPVSASNTEAFF | TGTGCCAGCAGCCGCCCCGTTTCTGCGTCGAACACTGAAGCTTTCTTT
TRBD1 | many | TRBJ1-2 | TRBV12-3/TRBV12-4 | CASSFWGQGAGGYTF | TGTGCCAGCAGTTTCTGGGGACAGGGGGCGGGTGGCTACACCTTC
NA | few | TRBJ2-3 | TRBV3-1 | CASSPEGDVTDTQYF | TGTGCCAGCAGCCCGGAGGGCGACGTGACAGATACGCAGTATTTT
NA | many | TRBJ2-6 | TRBV29-1 | CSVDSGANVLTF | TGCAGCGTTGATTCTGGGGCCAACGTCCTGACTTTC
NA | many | TRBJ1-1 | TRBV6-2/TRBV6-3 | CASRSQTEAFF | TGTGCCAGCAGGTCCCAAACTGAAGCTTTCTTT
TRBD2 | medium-sized | TRBJ2-3 | TRBV7-8 | CASSFPTSGAADTQYF | TGTGCCAGCAGCTTCCCGACTAGCGGGGCTGCAGATACGCAGTATTTT
NA | many | TRBJ1-5 | TRBV2 | CASATIDRFNQPQHF | TGTGCCAGCGCCACGATTGACAGGTTCAATCAGCCCCAGCATTTT
NA | many | TRBJ2-3 | TRBV5-1 | CASSLDEGSTDTQYF | TGCGCCAGCAGCTTGGATGAGGGGAGCACAGATACGCAGTATTTT
NA | NA | TRBJ1-1 | TRBV29-1 | CSGDRQTTLEGTEAFF | TGCAGCGGCGATCGACAGACTACTTTGGAGGGCACTGAAGCTTTCTTT
TRBD1 | many | TRBJ1-2 | TRBV6-2/TRBV6-3 | CASRGGQGHNYGYTF | TGTGCCAGCAGAGGCGGACAGGGCCATAACTATGGCTACACCTTC
NA | NA | TRBJ1-5 | TRBV28 | CASSFSGLPQHF | TGTGCCAGCAGTTTCTCAGGACTGCCCCAGCATTTT
TRBD2 | many | TRBJ2-1 | TRBV7-2 | CASSLRVAPSGVEFF | TGTGCCAGCAGCTTACGGGTGGCCCCTAGCGGGGTCGAGTTCTTC
NA | NA | TRBJ1-2 | TRBV2 | CASSLIRGPSRGYTF | TGTGCCAGCAGCCTCATCAGGGGTCCCTCTCGTGGCTACACCTTC
NA | many | TRBJ2-3 | TRBV7-2 | CASSLGLAIGDTQYF | TGTGCCAGCAGCCTCGGACTGGCAATTGGAGATACGCAGTATTTT
NA | many | TRBJ1-6 | TRBV7-2 | CASSFFSGNSPLHF | TGTGCCAGCAGCTTCTTTTCAGGGAATTCACCCCTCCACTTT
NA | NA | TRBJ1-1 | TRBV20-1 | CSARDSRSWDTEAFF | TGCAGTGCTAGAGATTCCCGGTCCTGGGACACTGAAGCTTTCTTT
TRBD2 | many | TRBJ2-1 | TRBV19 | CASSITKRGRDEQFF | TGTGCCAGTAGTATAACCAAGCGGGGGAGGGATGAGCAGTTCTTC
NA | many | TRBJ1-2 | TRBV2 | CASAIGANYGYTF | TGTGCCAGCGCCATCGGTGCTAACTATGGCTACACCTTC
NA | many | TRBJ1-1 | TRBV6-2/TRBV6-3 | CASSYYANTEAFF | TGTGCCAGCAGTTATTACGCCAACACTGAAGCTTTCTTT
TRBD2 | many | TRBJ2-3 | TRBV6-1 | CASSDMGWEGDTQYF | TGTGCCAGCAGTGATATGGGGTGGGAGGGAGATACGCAGTATTTT
NA | many | TRBJ1-1 | TRBV6-2/TRBV6-3 | CASRRGVNTEAFF | TGTGCCAGCCGAAGGGGGGTGAACACTGAAGCTTTCTTT
NA | many | TRBJ2-5 | TRBV27 | CASSLTGLQGEYF | TGTGCCAGCAGTTTGACCGGGCTCCAGGGAGAGTACTTC
TRBD2 | many | TRBJ2-3 | TRBV29-1 | CSVDRGDIINTDTQYF | TGCAGCGTTGATCGGGGGGATATCATTAACACAGATACGCAGTATTTT
TRBD1 | many | TRBJ1-6 | TRBV5-1 | CASSKGTVNNSPLHF | TGCGCCAGCAGCAAAGGGACAGTGAATAATTCACCCCTCCACTTT